This T cell receptor beta chain derives from a study of cytomegalovirus exposure and HLA in healthy donors. Regarding this clone: Antigen: not known.

Study outcomes and limitations: HLA-A and HLA-B allele assignments for most subjects were reportedly predicted accurately using TCR beta sequences.

Germline CDR1 MGHRA, CDR2 YSYEKL. The CDR3 spans 15 residues. Trimming took 0 bases from V and 3 from J, leaving 11 bases between them. 13 Jbeta primers and 60 Vbeta primers were used for the PCR. Produced via immunoSEQ multiplex PCR; TCRdb's table is partial and in-frame only. This sample has approximately 110,000 clones, with around four fifths found just once. This sequence was found in a woman between 40 and 55 years old in good health and CMV-seropositive. The specimen sequenced was PBMCs. V usage is TRBV4-1 and J usage is TRBJ1-2; tentative D call: TRBD1 (5 bases). The DNA of the CDR3 is TGCGCCAGCAGCCAAGACGCCCAGGGTGACTATGGCTACACCTTC. This translates into CASSQDAQGDYGYTF.